The 27 T cell receptor beta chains reported below all come from one sample, sequenced in a study of a mutant IDH1 vaccine in newly diagnosed glioma. Time point given: week 11, during vaccination. Doses consisted of 300 ug of mutant IDH1 20-mer peptide each, paired with topical imiquimod. These receptors' antigens are unknown. Sequencing was performed with immunoSEQ multiplex PCR; in TCRdb, only in-frame clones are kept and a portion is missing. The sample lists roughly 120,000 clones, 80% occurring once. The sequences come from PBMCs, collected from a glioma patient whose treatment included an IDH1 peptide vaccine. Every receptor here comes from a man aged 40-49 years with glioma.

The V call is TRBV25-1, the J call TRBJ2-7, with a tentative D call TRBD2 (5 bases). CDR3 length equals 14 residues. Looked up from germline, CDR1 is MGHDK and CDR2 is SYGVNS. Trimming took 4 bases from V and 3 from J, leaving 13 bases between them. CDR3 in amino acids: CASSALEAGYEQYF. CDR3 nucleotide sequence: TGTGCCAGCAGTGCCCTCGAGGCGGGCTACGAGCAGTACTTC.

The CDR3 region has the DNA TGTGCCTGGAGTGTGGGACAGGGGAACACTGAAGCTTTCTTT. This encodes CAWSVGQGNTEAFF. The chain employs TRBV30 and TRBJ1-1; 9 bases are a match to TRBD1. Germline values: CDR1 GTSNPN, CDR2 SVGIG (reference sequence). CDR3 length equals 14 residues. The J segment lost 1 base and the V segment lost 0 bases, leaving 0 bases of the junction unmatched.

The chain couples TRBV11-1 to TRBJ2-2, with D uncertain. The CDR3 extends over 15 amino acids. Germline CDR1 reads SGHAT; CDR2 reads FQDESV (reference sequence). V lost 3 bases, J lost 0 bases, and 8 bases lay in between. CDR3 bases: TGTGCCAGCAGCTTTTGGGCCGCGAACACCGGGGAGCTGTTTTTT. Protein: CASSFWAANTGELFF.

V gene TRBV7-2 combines with J gene TRBJ1-3; D is possibly TRBD1 (5 bases). The ends were cut back, 5 bases at V and 0 bases at J, with 8 bases in the middle. Germline V gives CDR1 SGHTA, CDR2 FQGNSA. This CDR3 comprises 14 residues. The CDR3 spells CASSPGVSGNTIYF. The CDR3 nucleotides read TGTGCCAGCAGCCCGGGGGTCTCTGGAAACACCATATATTTT.

The chain uses TRBV30 and TRBJ2-7; D is perhaps TRBD1 or TRBD2 (6 bases each). CDR1 and CDR2 (germline): GTSNPN, SVGIG (reference sequence). The CDR3 has 13 residues. Trimming removed 5 bases from V and 2 bases from J, with 13 bases in between. For the CDR3, the DNA is TGTGCCTGGCTCCGAGGGGGGACCTACGAGCAGTACTTC. Protein sequence: CAWLRGGTYEQYF.

This clone was observed once. The genes are TRBV16 and TRBJ1-4, with D hard to call. There are 15 residues in the CDR3. Deletions cut 2 bases from V and 5 bases from J, with 12 bases between. Germline V gene data show CDR1 as KGHSY and CDR2 as FQNENV. In DNA, the CDR3 is TGTGCCAGCAGCCAACGTGGTCAGAAAAATGAAAAACTGTTTTTT. Residues: CASSQRGQKNEKLFF.

This clone was counted a few times. The V gene is TRBV4-1, the J gene TRBJ1-2; D remains ambiguous. CDR3 length: 14 amino acids. Between the trimmed V and J ends, which lost 3 bases and 6 bases, there was a span of 14 bases. The germline V gene encodes CDR1 MGHRA and CDR2 YSYEKL. CDR3 amino acids: CASSQIRASNGYTF. The DNA of the CDR3 is TGCGCCAGCAGCCAGATCCGGGCTTCAAATGGCTACACCTTC.

V and J are TRBV7-9 and TRBJ1-2; perhaps TRBD1 as D (6 bases). The CDR3 runs to 14 residues. V lost 4 bases, J lost 5 bases, and 14 bases lay in between. From germline, CDR1 is SEHNR and CDR2 FQNEAQ (reference sequence). This CDR3 is CASSSIPQGYGYTF. The CDR3 bases are TGTGCCAGCAGCTCGATCCCCCAGGGGTATGGCTACACCTTC.

This chain links TRBV7-9 with TRBJ1-2; D is possibly TRBD1 (6 bases). V lost 8 bases to trimming and J lost 3 bases, with 19 bases between them. The CDR3 runs 15 residues. Germline CDR1 reads SEHNR; CDR2 reads FQNEAQ (reference sequence). This CDR3 reads CASGSAVGGYYGYTF. The CDR3 nucleotides read TGTGCCAGCGGTAGCGCCGTCGGGGGCTACTATGGCTACACCTTC.

The rearrangement links TRBV11-2 to TRBJ2-5, with 9 bases matching TRBD1. CDR3 size: 16 residues. Trimming removed 2 bases from V and 4 bases from J; junction bases left unmatched: 8. In germline, CDR1 is SGHAT, CDR2 FQNNGV. In DNA, the CDR3 is TGTGCCAGCAGCTTAACACAGGGGGCGCCTCGAGAGACCCAGTACTTC. The encoded protein is CASSLTQGAPRETQYF.

V usage is TRBV6-5 and J usage is TRBJ1-2; the D gene is possibly TRBD1 (5 bases). Trimming pared 2 bases from V and 4 bases from J, leaving 11 bases between. The CDR3 contains 14 residues. The V gene's germline CDR1 is MNHEY and CDR2 SVGAGI. The chain's CDR3 is CASSYGTASYGYTF. The CDR3 DNA reads as TGTGCCAGCAGTTACGGGACGGCCTCCTATGGCTACACCTTC.

This clone was seen only a few times. V is TRBV6-4 and J is TRBJ2-1; possible D gene TRBD2, 5 bases. Trimming removed 4 bases from V and 5 bases from J, with 15 bases in between. Germline V gene lookup returns CDR1 MRHNA and CDR2 SNTAGT. The CDR3 is 15 amino acids. Written as DNA, the CDR3 is TGTGCCAGCAGTGTGTTACCAGCGGTCCACAATGAGCAGTTCTTC. It codes for CASSVLPAVHNEQFF.

V and J are TRBV19 and TRBJ2-3; unclear D gene. The CDR3 is 13 residues long. V lost 4 bases and J 4 bases, leaving 9 bases between the germline ends. Germline-derived CDR1 and CDR2 are LNHDA and SQIVND (reference sequence). The CDR3, as DNA: TGTGCCAGTAGTAGGTATAAGTCAGATACGCAGTATTTT. Translation: CASSRYKSDTQYF.

The chain couples TRBV6-6 to TRBJ1-5, with TRBD1 matching 10 bases. There are 16 residues in the CDR3. CDR1 is MNHNY and CDR2 is SVGAGI in the germline V gene (reference sequence). The junction had 4 bases not matched to a gene; V was cut back by 2 bases and J by 3 bases. The CDR3 DNA reads as TGTGCCAGCAGTTACAGGACAGGGGGTTCCAATCAGCCCCAGCATTTT. It is translated as CASSYRTGGSNQPQHF.

The genes are TRBV7-2 and TRBJ2-2; D unresolved. This CDR3 contains 13 residues. With 5 bases removed from V and 6 bases from J, the gap between germline ends came to 10 bases. CDR1 is SGHTA, CDR2 FQGNSA, per germline. For the CDR3, the DNA is TGTGCCAGCAGCGTAGTCCTCGCCGGGGAGCTGTTTTTT. It is translated as CASSVVLAGELFF.

CDR3 sequence (DNA): TGTGCCTGGAGTGAGGATAGCAATCAGCCCCAGCATTTT. This encodes CAWSEDSNQPQHF. This rearrangement joins TRBV30 to TRBJ1-5, with D unclear. The CDR3 loop spans 13 amino acids. CDR1 is GTSNPN and CDR2 is SVGIG in the germline V gene (reference sequence). V lost 1 base, J lost 0 bases, and 4 bases lay in between.

This clone has only one observation. The rearrangement uses TRBV11-2 and TRBJ1-5; D remains unclear. The CDR3 sequence is 14 residues long. Germline V CDR1 and CDR2: SGHAT, FQNNGV. The germline V and J ends were trimmed by 1 base and 4 bases, with 8 bases remaining between them. Here the CDR3 DNA reads TGTGCCAGCAGCTTAGCCCCCAGTAATCAGCCCCAGCATTTT. Residues: CASSLAPSNQPQHF.

This chain connects TRBV5-6 to TRBJ2-3; the D gene could be TRBD1 or TRBD2 (5 bases each). The CDR3 runs to 15 residues. V lost 4 bases and J lost 2, with 14 bases in between. The germline CDR1 and CDR2 sequences are SGHDT and YYEEEE. CDR3 residues: CASSGTGGYTDTQYF. The CDR3 coding sequence is TGTGCCAGCAGCGGGACGGGCGGGTACACAGATACGCAGTATTTT.

The chain has TRBV7-9 and TRBJ2-1; D perhaps matches TRBD2 (5 bases). V lost 8 bases, J lost 5 bases, and 19 bases lay in between. From germline, CDR1 is SEHNR and CDR2 FQNEAQ (reference sequence). The CDR3 is 15 amino acids. The CDR3 DNA reads TGTGCCAGCGGATGGACTCACTCGCTCGACAATGAGCAGTTCTTC. This translates into CASGWTHSLDNEQFF.

The rearrangement uses TRBV19 and TRBJ1-5; tentatively, D is TRBD1 (5 bases). V was trimmed by 5 bases and J by 3 bases, leaving 11 bases between them. The CDR3 has 14 amino acids. Germline loops: CDR1 LNHDA, CDR2 SQIVND (reference sequence). Written as DNA, the CDR3 is TGTGCCAGTAGTGAGGGGCCCTTCAATCAGCCCCAGCATTTT. Its translation: CASSEGPFNQPQHF.

This chain uses TRBV5-1 with TRBJ2-2; D remains unclear. This CDR3 region has 13 residues. Germline assignment: CDR1 SGHRS and CDR2 YFSETQ. V gave up 2 bases and J gave up 3 bases, with 5 bases separating them. The CDR3 reads CASSFPYTGELFF. The CDR3 DNA is TGCGCCAGCAGCTTTCCGTACACCGGGGAGCTGTTTTTT.

The chain employs TRBV5-8 and TRBJ1-2; D is possibly TRBD1 (6 bases). Germline lookup yields CDR1 SGHTS and CDR2 YDEGEE. V was cut by 1 base and J by 8 bases, with 12 bases left in between. This CDR3 has 13 amino acids. The CDR3 coding sequence is TGTGCCAGCAGCTTGCGCGACAGGAGAGGCTACACCTTC. Its translation is CASSLRDRRGYTF.

The chain employs TRBV5-1 and TRBJ2-7; D may be TRBD1 (5 bases). The germline V gene encodes CDR1 SGHRS and CDR2 YFSETQ. Trimming removed 4 bases at V and 4 bases at J, with 15 bases between. The length of the CDR3 is 14 residues. CDR3 residues: CASSDDRALYEQYF. CDR3 sequence (DNA): TGCGCCAGCAGCGACGACAGAGCCTTGTACGAGCAGTACTTC. Using reference TRBV5-1 and TRBJ2-7 for the parts outside the CDR3, the full variable domain is KAGVTQTPRYLIKTRGQQVTLSCSPISGHRSVSWYQQTPGQGLQFLFEYFSETQRNKGNFPGRFSGRQFSNSRSEMNVSTLELGDSALYLCASSDDRALYEQYFGPGTRLTVT.

A few counts support this clone. CDR3: CASRGTRGYEQFF. The CDR3 DNA follows: TGTGCCAGCAGGGGGACTAGAGGTTATGAGCAGTTCTTC. The chain joins TRBV27 to TRBJ2-1, with 8 nucleotides matching TRBD2. CDR3 length: 13 amino acids. CDR1 is MNHEY and CDR2 is SMNVEV in the germline V gene (reference sequence). Trimming at V came to 6 bases and at J to 8 bases, leaving 6 bases not matched to a gene.

This clone has just a few counts. The CDR3 reads CASSSLPGQGAHNEQFF. CDR3 DNA sequence: TGTGCCAGCAGCTCCCTTCCGGGACAGGGGGCCCACAATGAGCAGTTCTTC. The chain couples TRBV7-3 to TRBJ2-1; TRBD1 matches 12 bases. Germline V gene sequence: CDR1 SGHTA, CDR2 FQGTGA. This CDR3 region has 17 residues. Trimming removed 4 bases from V and 5 bases from J; junction bases left unmatched: 9.

V gene TRBV28 combines with J gene TRBJ2-3, with 11 bases fitting TRBD2. CDR1 and CDR2 (germline): MDHEN, SYDVKM. This CDR3 region has 16 residues. The CDR3 protein is CASGGAGVISTDTQYF. In nucleotides, the CDR3 is TGTGCTAGCGGGGGGGCGGGAGTCATCAGCACAGATACGCAGTATTTT.

The rearrangement uses TRBV6-1 and TRBJ1-4, with D hard to call. This CDR3 spans 14 amino acids. Deletions cut 2 bases from V and 1 base from J, with 5 bases between. Germline CDR1 is MNHNS and CDR2 is SASEGT. For the CDR3, the DNA is TGTGCCAGCAGTGAATGGCTAACTAATGAAAAACTGTTTTTT. The encoded protein is CASSEWLTNEKLFF.